These 4 T cell receptor beta chains share one sample of origin, sequenced in a study of HIV-infected patients and healthy controls. Antiretroviral therapy had run roughly three months, about 14 weeks, before follow-up blood collection. No cell fractionation was done, so the repertoire covers all unsorted peripheral blood T cells. Alpha and beta constant-region primers primed reverse transcription of around 540 ng RNA. Each of the alpha and beta chains got its own library through chain-specific third strand synthesis with indices. TCRdb itself ran the 5' RACE reads through MiXCR, one entry per CDR3 protein. This table holds about 4,200 distinct CDR3 sequences, roughly 8.6% found once. The sample was blood, taken during antiretroviral therapy. Receptor source: an adult with HIV infection.

This clonotype occurred many times. This rearrangement joins TRBV2 to TRBJ1-2; D is possibly TRBD1 (6 bases). Germline V gives CDR1 SNHLY, CDR2 FYNNEI. This CDR3 region has 15 residues. V gave up 7 bases and J gave up 6 bases, with 21 bases separating them. In DNA form, the CDR3 reads TGTGCCAGCAAAAACCGGGACAACTTCAAGCATGGCTACACCTTC. Translating it yields CASKNRDNFKHGYTF.

By sample fraction, this clonotype is medium-sized. The gene calls are TRBV10-3 and TRBJ2-2; 11 positions match TRBD1. Germline assignment: CDR1 ENHRY and CDR2 SYGVKD. The CDR3 totals 16 residues. J gave up 4 bases and V 6 bases, and 7 bases lay outside the gene matches. The CDR3 sequence: CAISHQGQGVTGELFF. CDR3 sequence (DNA): TGTGCCATCAGCCATCAGGGACAGGGGGTCACCGGGGAGCTGTTTTTT.

This clonotype is labeled medium-sized (0.01 to 0.1%). The chain joins TRBV7-9 to TRBJ2-1, with 7 bases lining up with TRBD2. This CDR3 is built from 17 residues. The V gene end was trimmed by 5 bases and the J gene end by 2 bases; junction bases not matched to a gene: 12. Germline V gene data show CDR1 as SEHNR and CDR2 as FQNEAQ (reference sequence). CDR3 bases: TGTGCCAGCAGCCTGGGGATCCTAGCGGTACCCTACAATGAGCAGTTCTTC. The encoded protein is CASSLGILAVPYNEQFF.

This sequence joins TRBV4-1 and TRBJ1-5, with 8 positions matching TRBD1. Germline-derived CDR1 and CDR2 are MGHRA and YSYEKL. J lost 5 bases, V lost 0 bases, and 12 bases had no gene match. CDR3 length: 18 residues. The chain's CDR3 is CASSQDGRDRPVDQPQHF. In DNA form, the CDR3 reads TGCGCCAGCAGCCAAGATGGTAGGGACAGGCCAGTAGATCAGCCCCAGCATTTT.